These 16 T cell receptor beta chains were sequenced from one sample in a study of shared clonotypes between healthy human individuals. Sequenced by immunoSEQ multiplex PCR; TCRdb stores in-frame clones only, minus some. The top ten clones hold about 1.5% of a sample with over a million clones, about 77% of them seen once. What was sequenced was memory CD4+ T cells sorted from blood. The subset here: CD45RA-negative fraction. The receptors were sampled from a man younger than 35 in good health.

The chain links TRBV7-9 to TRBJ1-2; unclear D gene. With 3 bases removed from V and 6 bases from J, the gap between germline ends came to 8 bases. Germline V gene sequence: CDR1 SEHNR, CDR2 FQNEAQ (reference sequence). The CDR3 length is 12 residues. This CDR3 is CASSFVENGYTF. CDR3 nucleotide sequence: TGTGCCAGCAGCTTCGTGGAGAATGGCTACACCTTC.

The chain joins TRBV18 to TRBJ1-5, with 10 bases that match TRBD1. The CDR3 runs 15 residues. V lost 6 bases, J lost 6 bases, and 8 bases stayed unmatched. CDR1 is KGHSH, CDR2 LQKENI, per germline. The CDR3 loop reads CASSAGTGAAQPQHF. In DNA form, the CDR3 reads TGTGCCAGCTCTGCCGGGACAGGGGCGGCTCAGCCCCAGCATTTT.

CDR3 nucleotides: TGTGCCAGCAGCTTATCTGGCTTCAATGAGCAGTTCTTC. The encoded protein is CASSLSGFNEQFF. The rearrangement joins TRBV7-2 to TRBJ2-1; no reliable D call. This CDR3 contains 13 residues. V lost 2 bases and J 6 bases, leaving 8 bases between the germline ends. Germline V gives CDR1 SGHTA, CDR2 FQGNSA.

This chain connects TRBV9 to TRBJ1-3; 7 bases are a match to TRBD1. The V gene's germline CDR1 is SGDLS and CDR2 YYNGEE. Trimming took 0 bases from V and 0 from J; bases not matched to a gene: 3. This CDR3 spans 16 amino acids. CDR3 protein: CASSVGDSISGNTIYF. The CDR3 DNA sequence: TGTGCCAGCAGCGTAGGGGACAGTATCTCTGGAAACACCATATATTTT.

The CDR3 nucleotides are TGTGCCAGCAGCTTAGGTCCCGGGACAAGCAACTATGGCTACACCTTC. This encodes CASSLGPGTSNYGYTF. The chain carries TRBV7-6 and TRBJ1-2, with TRBD1 as a possible D gene (6 bases). The V gene lost 1 base and the J gene lost 2 bases, with 14 bases spanning the gap. The CDR3 runs to 16 residues. The germline V gene has CDR1 SGHVS and CDR2 FNYEAQ.

DNA of the CDR3: TGTGCCAGCTCGCGCCGACAGAGAAAGTACTTC. It encodes CASSRRQRKYF. This chain connects TRBV18 to TRBJ2-5; D possibly corresponds to TRBD1 (5 bases). V lost 6 bases and J 12 bases, leaving 14 bases between the germline ends. The germline V gene has CDR1 KGHSH and CDR2 LQKENI. The CDR3 has 11 residues.

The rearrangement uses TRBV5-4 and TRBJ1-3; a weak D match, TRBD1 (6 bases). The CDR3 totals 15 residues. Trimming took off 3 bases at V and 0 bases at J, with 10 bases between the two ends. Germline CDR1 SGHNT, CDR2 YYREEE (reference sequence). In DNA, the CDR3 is TGTGCCAGCAGCTCCCAGGGGCACTCTGGAAACACCATATATTTT. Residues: CASSSQGHSGNTIYF.

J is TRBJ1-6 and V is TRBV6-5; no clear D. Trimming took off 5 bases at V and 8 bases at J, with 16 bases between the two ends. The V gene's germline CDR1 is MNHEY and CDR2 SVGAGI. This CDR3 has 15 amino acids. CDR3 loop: CASSLSRLIDSPLHF. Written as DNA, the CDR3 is TGTGCCAGCAGTCTGTCCAGGTTGATAGATTCACCCCTCCACTTT.

The CDR3 DNA sequence: TGTGCCATCAGTGAACTGGAATCGATCTACAATGAGCAGTTCTTC. Its translation: CAISELESIYNEQFF. This chain links TRBV10-3 with TRBJ2-1; D is unclear. The V gene's germline CDR1 is ENHRY and CDR2 SYGVKD. The CDR3 is 15 residues long. V lost 3 bases to trimming and J lost 3 bases, with 12 bases between them.

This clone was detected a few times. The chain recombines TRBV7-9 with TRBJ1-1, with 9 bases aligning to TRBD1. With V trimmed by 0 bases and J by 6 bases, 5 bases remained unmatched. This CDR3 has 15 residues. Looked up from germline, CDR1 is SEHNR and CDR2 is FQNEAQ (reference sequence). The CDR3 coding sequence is TGTGCCAGCAGCTTAGCGGGACAGGGTATCGCTGAAGCTTTCTTT. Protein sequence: CASSLAGQGIAEAFF. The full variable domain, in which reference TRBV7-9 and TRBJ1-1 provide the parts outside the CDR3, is DTGVSQNPRHKITKRGQNVTFRCDPISEHNRLYWYRQTLGQGPEFLTYFQNEAQLEKSRLLSDRFSAERPKGSFSTLEIQRTEQGDSAMYLCASSLAGQGIAEAFFGQGTRLTVV.

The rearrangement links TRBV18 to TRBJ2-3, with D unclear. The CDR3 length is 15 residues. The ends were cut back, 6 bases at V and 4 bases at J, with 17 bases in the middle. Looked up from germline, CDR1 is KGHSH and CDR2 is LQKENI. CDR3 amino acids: CASSPDPFGSDTQYF. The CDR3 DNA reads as TGTGCCAGCTCTCCGGACCCTTTCGGATCAGATACGCAGTATTTT.

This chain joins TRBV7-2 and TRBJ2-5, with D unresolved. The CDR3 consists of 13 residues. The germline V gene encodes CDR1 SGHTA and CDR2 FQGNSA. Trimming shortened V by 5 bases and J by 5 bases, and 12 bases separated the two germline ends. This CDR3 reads CASSGSLVETQYF. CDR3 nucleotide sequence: TGTGCCAGCAGCGGTAGCTTAGTGGAGACCCAGTACTTC.

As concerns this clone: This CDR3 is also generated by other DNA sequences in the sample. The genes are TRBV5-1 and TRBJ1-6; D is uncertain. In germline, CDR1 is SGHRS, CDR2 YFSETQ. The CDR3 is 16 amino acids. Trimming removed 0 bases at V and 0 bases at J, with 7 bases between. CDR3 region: CASSLDGSSYNSPLHF. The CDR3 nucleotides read TGCGCCAGCAGCTTGGATGGGAGCTCCTATAATTCACCCCTCCACTTT.

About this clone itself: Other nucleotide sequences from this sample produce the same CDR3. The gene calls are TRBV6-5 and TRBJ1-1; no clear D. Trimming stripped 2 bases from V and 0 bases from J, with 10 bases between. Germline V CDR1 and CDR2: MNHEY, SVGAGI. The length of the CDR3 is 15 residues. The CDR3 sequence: CASSYGGSMNTEAFF. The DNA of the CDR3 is TGTGCCAGCAGTTACGGTGGTTCGATGAACACTGAAGCTTTCTTT.

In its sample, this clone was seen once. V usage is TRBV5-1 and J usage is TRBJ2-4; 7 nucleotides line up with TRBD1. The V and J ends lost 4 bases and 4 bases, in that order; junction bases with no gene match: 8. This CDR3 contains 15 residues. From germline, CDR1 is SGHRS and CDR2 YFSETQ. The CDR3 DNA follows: TGCGCCAGCAGCCCCGGCGACAGGGCGAAAAACATTCAGTACTTC. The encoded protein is CASSPGDRAKNIQYF.

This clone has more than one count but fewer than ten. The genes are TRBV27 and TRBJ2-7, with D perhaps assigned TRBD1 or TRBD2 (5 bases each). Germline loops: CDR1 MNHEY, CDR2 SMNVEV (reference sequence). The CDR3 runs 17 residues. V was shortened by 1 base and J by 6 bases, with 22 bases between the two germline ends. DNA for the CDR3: TGTGCCAGCAGTTTATACCCCGCCGGGACGTCCTCCGGCGAGCAGTACTTC. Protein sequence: CASSLYPAGTSSGEQYF.